This entry lists 32 T cell receptor beta chains sequenced from one sample in a study of blood T cells in healthy people across ages. It was with a sample-barcoded 5' primer and a J-beta primer mix that a second PCR of roughly 6 to 12 cycles was run. TCRdb fed the 5' RACE reads into MiXCR, producing one record per CDR3 protein. The sample lists under 2 million distinct CDR3 sequences; around 36% were seen once. The sequenced sample was blood. The receptor source for this set is a woman aged 25-40 years in good health.

This clonotype was counted a few times. CDR3 protein: CASSQETGTGDKYSNQPQHF. Here the CDR3 DNA reads TGTGCCAGCAGCCAAGAAACCGGGACCGGAGACAAGTATAGCAATCAGCCCCAGCATTTT. V is TRBV4-2 and J is TRBJ1-5; D perhaps matches TRBD1 (5 bases). In germline, CDR1 is LGHNA, CDR2 YNFKEQ. Trimming left V 0 bases short and J 0 bases short, with 21 bases between. The CDR3 runs 20 residues.

Only a few counts were recorded for this clonotype. The chain is built from TRBV6-2 or TRBV6-3 and TRBJ1-5, with 8 bases matching TRBD1. The junction had 9 bases not matched to a gene; V was cut back by 7 bases and J by 4 bases. The CDR3 is made up of 15 amino acids. The germline CDR1 and CDR2 sequences are MNHEY and SVGEGT. The CDR3 region has the DNA TGTGCCAGCAAACCCGACAGGGGCCAAAATCAGCCCCAGCATTTT. It specifies CASKPDRGQNQPQHF.

The chain couples TRBV13 to TRBJ2-1, with D unresolved. The CDR3 totals 13 residues. Looked up from germline, CDR1 is PRHDT and CDR2 is FYEKMQ (reference sequence). The ends were cut back, 7 bases at V and 5 bases at J, with 12 bases in the middle. This chain's CDR3 is CASNQEENNEQFF. The CDR3 region has the DNA TGTGCCAGCAATCAAGAGGAAAACAATGAGCAGTTCTTC. The full variable domain, with the rest looked up from reference TRBV13 and TRBJ2-1, is AAGVIQSPRHLIKEKRETATLKCYPIPRHDTVYWYQQGPGQDPQFLISFYEKMQSDKGSIPDRFSAQQFSDYHSELNMSSLELGDSALYFCASNQEENNEQFFGPGTRLTVL.

The V gene is TRBV6-5, the J gene TRBJ1-1; tentative D call: TRBD1 (5 bases). CDR1 is MNHEY, CDR2 SVGAGI, per germline. This CDR3 region has 16 residues. Deletions cut 0 bases from V and 1 base from J, with 12 bases between. Here the CDR3 reads CASSYSRGIRNTEAFF. The CDR3 nucleotides are TGTGCCAGCAGTTACTCACGGGGGATACGGAACACTGAAGCTTTCTTT.

In its sample, this clonotype was seen a few times. J is TRBJ1-4 and V is TRBV27; D remains unclear. The CDR3 loop spans 15 amino acids. Trimming cost V 0 bases and J 4 bases, with 9 bases left between them. CDR1 MNHEY and CDR2 SMNVEV come from the germline V gene (reference sequence). The CDR3 sequence is CASSLSMGINEKLFF. The CDR3 DNA reads TGTGCCAGCAGTTTATCAATGGGGATTAATGAAAAACTGTTTTTT. The full variable domain, with the rest looked up from reference TRBV27 and TRBJ1-4, is EAQVTQNPRYLITVTGKKLTVTCSQNMNHEYMSWYRQDPGLGLRQIYYSMNVEVTDKGDVPEGYKVSRKEKRNFPLILESPSPNQTSLYFCASSLSMGINEKLFFGSGTQLSVL.

The V call is TRBV3-1, the J call TRBJ2-7, with D possibly matching TRBD2 (5 bases). The CDR3 has 15 amino acids. Trimming left V 3 bases short and J 0 bases short, with 12 bases between. Germline CDR1 reads LGHDT; CDR2 reads YNNKEL (reference sequence). CDR3 sequence reads: CASSHTGESSYEQYV. CDR3 in DNA: TGTGCCAGCAGCCACACCGGGGAAAGCTCCTACGAGCAGTACGTC.

Points on this clonotype: A junction boundary mismatches the germline segment, possibly from a read error. The V and J genes are TRBV7-2 and TRBJ2-1, with D perhaps TRBD2 (7 bases). The germline gives CDR1 SGHTA, CDR2 FQGNSA. The CDR3 runs to 15 residues. Here the CDR3 reads CVSSLDLRGTNEQFF. The CDR3 DNA reads TGTGTCAGCAGCTTAGATTTGCGGGGGACAAATGAGCAGTTCTTC. Drawing the rest from reference TRBV7-2 and TRBJ2-1, the complete variable domain is GAGVSQSPSNKVTEKGKDVELRCDPISGHTALYWYRQSLGQGLEFLIYFQGNSAPDKSGLPSDRFSAERTGGSVSTLTIQRTQQEDSAVYLCVSSLDLRGTNEQFFGPGTRLTVL.

In regard to this clonotype: A read error may account for a junction end that differs from germline. V and J are TRBV6-6 and TRBJ1-1; D is unclear. Looked up from germline, CDR1 is MNHNY and CDR2 is SVGAGI (reference sequence). The CDR3 contains 12 residues. The CDR3 spells CASKGENTEVFF. For the CDR3, the DNA is TGTGCCAGCAAAGGAGAGAACACTGAAGTTTTCTTT.

This clonotype has just a few counts. The chain combines TRBV11-1 with TRBJ2-1, with TRBD2 matching 7 bases. Unmatched junction bases numbered 5, after V lost 6 bases and J lost 0 bases. The CDR3 covers 15 residues. Germline CDR1 reads SGHAT; CDR2 reads FQDESV (reference sequence). Written as DNA, the CDR3 is TGTGCCAGCAGGACTATAGCGGGCTCCTACAATGAGCAGTTCTTC. Translated, it gives CASRTIAGSYNEQFF.

This clonotype was counted a few times. The chain links TRBV28 to TRBJ2-7, with D possibly being TRBD1 (7 bases). This CDR3 is 17 amino acids long. Germline CDR1 reads MDHEN; CDR2 reads SYDVKM. Between the trimmed V and J ends, which lost 5 bases and 3 bases, there was a span of 23 bases. As DNA, the CDR3 is TGTGCCAGCAGTCCAGGGGGGAATTTCCGAAGGAACTACGAGCAGTACTTC. Encoded protein: CASSPGGNFRRNYEQYF.

This clonotype came up many times. The chain has TRBV24-1 and TRBJ2-3; D remains unclear. This CDR3 comprises 18 residues. The germline CDR1 and CDR2 sequences are KGHDR and SFDVKD. The ends were cut back, 4 bases at V and 2 bases at J, with 21 bases in the middle. CDR3: CATSDPPGSAEHTDTQYF. CDR3 nucleotide sequence: TGTGCCACCAGTGACCCCCCCGGATCGGCGGAACACACAGATACGCAGTATTTT.

This chain's CDR3 is CASSVGFREETQYF. DNA for the CDR3: TGTGCCAGCAGCGTAGGCTTCAGGGAAGAGACCCAGTACTTC. V is TRBV9 and J is TRBJ2-5, with D possibly being TRBD1 (5 bases). There are 14 residues in the CDR3. CDR1 SGDLS and CDR2 YYNGEE come from the germline V gene. V was clipped by 0 bases and J by 3 bases, with 9 bases between them.

In regard to this clonotype: An end of the junction does not agree with germline; a read error may underlie this. The chain employs TRBV13 and TRBJ1-1; D unclear. The CDR3 is made up of 13 amino acids. Germline CDR1 PRHDT, CDR2 FYEKMQ (reference sequence). The CDR3 DNA reads as TGTGCCGGCAGCTTATGGGGGAACACTGAAGCTTTCTTT. It yields the protein CAGSLWGNTEAFF. Filled out from reference TRBV13 and TRBJ1-1, the complete variable domain reads AAGVIQSPRHLIKEKRETATLKCYPIPRHDTVYWYQQGPGQDPQFLISFYEKMQSDKGSIPDRFSAQQFSDYHSELNMSSLELGDSALYFCAGSLWGNTEAFFGQGTRLTVV.

This clonotype was picked up a small number of times. The chain recombines TRBV9 with TRBJ2-1; tentative D call: TRBD2 (6 bases). Germline CDR1 reads SGDLS; CDR2 reads YYNGEE. This CDR3 has 17 residues. V shed 3 bases and J shed 6 bases, with 22 bases lying between them. CDR3 protein: CASSALGEAGRTNEQFF. CDR3 DNA: TGTGCCAGCAGCGCCCTGGGGGAGGCGGGACGGACCAATGAGCAGTTCTTC.

V and J are TRBV6-1 and TRBJ2-3; tentatively, D is TRBD1 or TRBD2 (5 bases each). This CDR3 contains 15 residues. Trimming took off 8 bases at V and 0 bases at J, with 15 bases between the two ends. Germline V gene sequence: CDR1 MNHNS, CDR2 SASEGT. The CDR3 is CASPGQGPSTDTQYF. The DNA for the CDR3 is TGTGCCAGCCCGGGGCAGGGTCCCAGCACAGATACGCAGTATTTT.

This clonotype has only a few counts. The rearrangement uses TRBV4-1 and TRBJ2-6; TRBD1 might be the D (5 bases). Trimming removed 1 base at V and 2 bases at J, with 9 bases between. Germline V gene data show CDR1 as MGHRA and CDR2 as YSYEKL. This CDR3 comprises 16 residues. CDR3 sequence reads: CASSQVTGAGANVLTF. Here the CDR3 DNA reads TGCGCCAGCAGCCAAGTTACAGGAGCTGGGGCCAACGTCCTGACTTTC.

This clonotype was found a few times. The chain is built from TRBV9 and TRBJ2-3; 8 nucleotides align to TRBD2. From germline, CDR1 is SGDLS and CDR2 YYNGEE. The CDR3 runs to 19 residues. Losses at the gene ends were 0 bases for V and 2 bases for J; bases not matched to a gene: 14. This CDR3 reads CASSVAPFGTRGSTDTQYF. In DNA, the CDR3 is TGTGCCAGCAGCGTAGCTCCCTTCGGGACTAGGGGATCCACAGATACGCAGTATTTT.

As regards this clonotype: A much larger clone differs from this one at a single base, so this may be a read error. The rearrangement joins TRBV5-1 to TRBJ2-7; no firm D call. CDR3 length equals 11 residues. Germline CDR1 and CDR2: SGHRS and YFSETQ. CDR3 in DNA: TGCGCCAGCAGCGACCACTACGAGCGGTACTTC. It encodes CASSDHYERYF.

The chain links TRBV9 to TRBJ2-1, with D maybe TRBD2 (6 bases). This CDR3 spans 13 amino acids. Germline CDR1 SGDLS, CDR2 YYNGEE. V was pared by 0 bases and J by 13 bases, with 14 bases between. The CDR3 DNA sequence: TGTGCCAGCAGCGTAGTGGCGGGGTCGGCCCAGTTCTTC. Encoded protein: CASSVVAGSAQFF.

This chain connects TRBV20-1 to TRBJ1-6; D ambiguous. With 3 bases removed from V and 11 bases from J, the gap between germline ends came to 14 bases. CDR1 DFQATT and CDR2 SNEGSKA come from the germline V gene (reference sequence). The CDR3 consists of 13 residues. The CDR3 nucleotides are TGCAGTGCTAGTGGTACCCCAGCTCCACCCCTCCACTTT. This sequence encodes CSASGTPAPPLHF.

With respect to this clonotype: A much larger clone lies one base from this, so it may be a read error. The conserved phenylalanine or tryptophan is not found at the CDR3 terminus, so this likely reflects a read error. The V and J genes are TRBV15 and TRBJ2-7; a possible D gene is TRBD2 (6 bases). Germline CDR1 reads LNHNV; CDR2 reads YYDKDF (reference sequence). The CDR3 totals 11 residues. Trimming took off 8 bases at V and 10 bases at J, with 15 bases between the two ends. The CDR3 DNA is TGTGCCACCCGCCGGGGAGGTGCCCAGTACTGC. Its protein product is CATRRGGAQYC.

This sequence joins TRBV7-2 and TRBJ2-2; a weak D match, TRBD2 (5 bases). The V and J ends lost 1 base and 4 bases respectively, with 13 bases between them. CDR3 size: 16 residues. Looked up from germline, CDR1 is SGHTA and CDR2 is FQGNSA. The CDR3 nucleotides read TGTGCCAGCAGCTTAGAGGGTTCTAGCAGCACCGGGGAGCTGTTTTTT. Protein product: CASSLEGSSSTGELFF.

This chain joins TRBV9 and TRBJ2-1; D not certain. CDR1 and CDR2 (germline): SGDLS, YYNGEE. V lost 3 bases, J lost 1 base, and 8 bases lay in between. The CDR3 consists of 14 residues. In DNA, the CDR3 is TGTGCCAGCAGCGCGAGTAGATCCTACAATGAGCAGTTCTTC. Protein: CASSASRSYNEQFF.

The chain has TRBV10-3 and TRBJ1-1; D not certain. Deletions cut 6 bases from V and 0 bases from J, with 11 bases between. Germline V gene sequence: CDR1 ENHRY, CDR2 SYGVKD. This CDR3 is built from 14 residues. Here the CDR3 reads CAISYTEMNTEAFF. CDR3 bases: TGTGCCATCAGCTATACAGAAATGAACACTGAAGCTTTCTTT.

This clonotype was seen more than once but under ten times. The CDR3 DNA sequence: TGCAGTGCCCGAGGGCTCCCGGGGGCCCAGTACTTC. Protein: CSARGLPGAQYF. The chain links TRBV20-1 to TRBJ2-5; D possibly corresponds to TRBD2 (6 bases). V lost 6 bases to trimming and J lost 9 bases, with 17 bases between them. The CDR3 has 12 amino acids. Per the germline V gene, CDR1 is DFQATT and CDR2 is SNEGSKA (reference sequence).

J is TRBJ2-1 and V is TRBV4-1, with TRBD2 as a possible D gene (6 bases). The CDR3 runs 13 residues. CDR1 is MGHRA and CDR2 is YSYEKL in the germline V gene. The germline V and J ends were trimmed by 1 base and 9 bases, with 10 bases remaining between them. CDR3 sequence (DNA): TGCGCCAGCAGCCAAGGGACTAAAAGTGAGCAGTTCTTC. Translated: CASSQGTKSEQFF.

This clonotype was found a few times. This sequence joins TRBV7-9 and TRBJ2-7; D possibly corresponds to TRBD1 (6 bases). The CDR3 length is 15 residues. V gave up 6 bases and J gave up 0 bases, with 15 bases separating them. CDR1 SEHNR and CDR2 FQNEAQ come from the germline V gene (reference sequence). CDR3 loop: CASRATGYSSYEQYF. CDR3 nucleotides: TGTGCCAGCAGGGCTACAGGGTATAGCTCCTACGAGCAGTACTTC.

This clonotype was seen more than once but under ten times. The chain uses TRBV5-1 and TRBJ2-1; possibly TRBD1 for D (6 bases). Germline CDR1 SGHRS, CDR2 YFSETQ. This CDR3 is 15 amino acids long. Trimming stripped 3 bases from V and 4 bases from J, with 14 bases between. Here the CDR3 reads CASSWTADQYNEQFF. The DNA of the CDR3 is TGCGCCAGCAGCTGGACAGCCGATCAATACAATGAGCAGTTCTTC.

The chain carries TRBV7-2 and TRBJ1-5, with 11 bases lining up with TRBD1. Unmatched junction bases numbered 4, after V lost 6 bases and J lost 3 bases. This CDR3 region has 15 residues. CDR1 SGHTA and CDR2 FQGNSA come from the germline V gene. The CDR3 here is CASRRDRGTNQPQHF. In nucleotides, the CDR3 is TGTGCCAGCAGGCGGGACAGGGGGACCAATCAGCCCCAGCATTTT.

V gene TRBV5-1 combines with J gene TRBJ2-3, with 11 bases lining up with TRBD2. Germline-derived CDR1 and CDR2 are SGHRS and YFSETQ. V dropped 2 bases and J dropped 7; count of bases not matched to a gene: 6. This CDR3 contains 15 residues. Here the CDR3 DNA reads TGCGCCAGCAGCTTCTTAGCGGGGGGGCCCAATACGCAGTATTTT. The encoded protein is CASSFLAGGPNTQYF.

With regard to this clonotype: At one end the junction does not follow the germline gene, possibly because of a read error. The rearrangement uses TRBV5-1 and TRBJ2-7; 10 positions agree with TRBD1. Germline CDR1 SGHRS, CDR2 YFSETQ. The CDR3 runs to 16 residues. The chain's CDR3 is CASSLGVGQGAYEQYF. In DNA, the CDR3 is TGCGCCAGCAGTTTGGGGGTAGGACAGGGGGCCTACGAGCAGTACTTC.

This clonotype was counted a few times. The rearrangement joins TRBV7-3 to TRBJ2-5; D is uncertain. V shed 4 bases and J shed 3 bases, with 9 bases lying between them. Germline CDR1 is SGHTA and CDR2 is FQGTGA. CDR3 length: 13 amino acids. The CDR3 here is CASSSRGKETQYF. The CDR3 nucleotides are TGTGCCAGCAGCTCACGTGGGAAAGAGACCCAGTACTTC.